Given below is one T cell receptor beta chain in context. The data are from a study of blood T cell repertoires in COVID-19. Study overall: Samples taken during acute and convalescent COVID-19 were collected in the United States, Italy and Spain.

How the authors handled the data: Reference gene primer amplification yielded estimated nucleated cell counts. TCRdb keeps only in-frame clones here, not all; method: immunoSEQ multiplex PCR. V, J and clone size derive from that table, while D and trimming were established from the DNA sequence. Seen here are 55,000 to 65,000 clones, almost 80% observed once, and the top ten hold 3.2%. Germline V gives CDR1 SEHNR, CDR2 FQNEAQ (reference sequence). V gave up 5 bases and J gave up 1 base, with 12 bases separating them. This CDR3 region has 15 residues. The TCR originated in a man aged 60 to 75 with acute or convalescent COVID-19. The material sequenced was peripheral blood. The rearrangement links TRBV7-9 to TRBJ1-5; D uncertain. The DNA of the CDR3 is TGTGCCAGCAGCCCCGGCGAACAGAGCAATCAGCCCCAGCATTTT. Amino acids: CASSPGEQSNQPQHF.